This T cell receptor beta chain is drawn from a study of blood T cell repertoires in COVID-19. Authors' analysis steps: By means of reference gene primer amplification, nucleated cell counts were estimated. The protocol was immunoSEQ multiplex PCR, while the TCRdb copy is restricted to in-frame clones and leaves out a portion. That table is the source of V, J and clone size, and D and trimming were worked out from the DNA. The sample comprises around 270,000 clones, about 87% of which are singletons, and approximately 4.3% rests with the top ten. There are 15 residues in the CDR3. Trimming left V 0 bases short and J 0 bases short, with 9 bases between. The germline V gene has CDR1 LGHDT and CDR2 YNNKEL (reference sequence).

The TCR sequence derives from a man between 60 and 70 years old who had recovered from COVID-19. Specimen: peripheral blood. The chain combines TRBV3-1 (or the pseudogene TRBV3-2) with TRBJ2-7; no firm D call. DNA of the CDR3: TGTGCCAGCAGCCAAGACAGCGCGAGCTCCTACGAGCAGTACTTC. Translated: CASSQDSASSYEQYF.